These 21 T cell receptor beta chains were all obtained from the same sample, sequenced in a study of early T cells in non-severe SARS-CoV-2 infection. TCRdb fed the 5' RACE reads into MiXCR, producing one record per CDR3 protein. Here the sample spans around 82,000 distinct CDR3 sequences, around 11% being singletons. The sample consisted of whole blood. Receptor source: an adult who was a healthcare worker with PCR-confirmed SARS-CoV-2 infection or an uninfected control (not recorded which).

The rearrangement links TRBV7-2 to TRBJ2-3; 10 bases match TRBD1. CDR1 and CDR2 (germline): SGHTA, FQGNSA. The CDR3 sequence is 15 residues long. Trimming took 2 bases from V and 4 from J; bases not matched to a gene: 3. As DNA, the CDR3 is TGTGCCAGCAGCTTACCGGGACAGGGGTCAGATACGCAGTATTTT. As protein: CASSLPGQGSDTQYF. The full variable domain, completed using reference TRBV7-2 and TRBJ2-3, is GAGVSQSPSNKVTEKGKDVELRCDPISGHTALYWYRQSLGQGLEFLIYFQGNSAPDKSGLPSDRFSAERTGGSVSTLTIQRTQQEDSAVYLCASSLPGQGSDTQYFGPGTRLTVL.

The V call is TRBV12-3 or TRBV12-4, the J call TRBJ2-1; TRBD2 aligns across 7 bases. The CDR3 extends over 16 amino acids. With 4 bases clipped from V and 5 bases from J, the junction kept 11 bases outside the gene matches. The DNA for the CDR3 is TGTGCCAGCAGTTCCGCCGGGACTACCGGCAACAATGAGCAGTTCTTC. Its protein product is CASSSAGTTGNNEQFF.

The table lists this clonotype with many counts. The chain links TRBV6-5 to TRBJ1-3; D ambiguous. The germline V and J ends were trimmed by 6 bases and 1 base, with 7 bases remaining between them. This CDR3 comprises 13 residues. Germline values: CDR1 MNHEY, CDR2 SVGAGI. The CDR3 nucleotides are TGTGCCAGCAGCCGTGTATCTGGAAACACCATATATTTT. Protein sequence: CASSRVSGNTIYF.

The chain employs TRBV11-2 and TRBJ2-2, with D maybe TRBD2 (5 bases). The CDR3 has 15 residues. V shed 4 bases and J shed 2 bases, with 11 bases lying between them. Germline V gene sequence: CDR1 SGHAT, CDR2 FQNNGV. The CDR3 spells CASSYGMANTGELFF. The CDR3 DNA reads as TGTGCCAGCAGCTACGGGATGGCAAACACCGGGGAGCTGTTTTTT.

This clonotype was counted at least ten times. CDR3 sequence reads: CASSLQRGDLDTQYF. The CDR3, as DNA: TGCGCCAGCAGCTTGCAGCGGGGGGATCTAGATACGCAGTATTTT. This rearrangement joins TRBV5-1 to TRBJ2-3; TRBD2 aligns across 9 bases. The CDR3 sequence is 15 residues long. Germline V gene sequence: CDR1 SGHRS, CDR2 YFSETQ. V dropped 1 base and J dropped 5; count of bases not matched to a gene: 5.

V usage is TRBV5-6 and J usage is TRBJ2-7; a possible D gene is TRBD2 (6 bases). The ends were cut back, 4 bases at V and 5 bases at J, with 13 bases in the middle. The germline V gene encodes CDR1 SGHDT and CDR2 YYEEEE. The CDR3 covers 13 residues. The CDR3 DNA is TGTGCCAGCAGCGGCGGAGGGATCCACGAGCAGTACTTC. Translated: CASSGGGIHEQYF. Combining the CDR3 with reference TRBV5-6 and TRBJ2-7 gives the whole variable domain DAGVTQSPTHLIKTRGQQVTLRCSPKSGHDTVSWYQQALGQGPQFIFQYYEEEERQRGNFPDRFSGHQFPNYSSELNVNALLLGDSALYLCASSGGGIHEQYFGPGTRLTVT.

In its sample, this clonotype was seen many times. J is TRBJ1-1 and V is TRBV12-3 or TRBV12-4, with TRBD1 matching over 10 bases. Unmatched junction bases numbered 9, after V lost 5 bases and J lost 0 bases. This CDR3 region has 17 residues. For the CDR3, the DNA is TGTGCCAGCAGTCCCAGTCCGGGACAGGGGTTGAACACTGAAGCTTTCTTT. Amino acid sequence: CASSPSPGQGLNTEAFF.

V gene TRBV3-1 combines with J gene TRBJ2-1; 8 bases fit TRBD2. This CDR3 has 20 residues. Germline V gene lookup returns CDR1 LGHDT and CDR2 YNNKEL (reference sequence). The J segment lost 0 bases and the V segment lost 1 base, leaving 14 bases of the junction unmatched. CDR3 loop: CASSQGPESGGPSSYNEQFF. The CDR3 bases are TGTGCCAGCAGCCAAGGGCCTGAGAGCGGGGGTCCCAGCTCCTACAATGAGCAGTTCTTC.

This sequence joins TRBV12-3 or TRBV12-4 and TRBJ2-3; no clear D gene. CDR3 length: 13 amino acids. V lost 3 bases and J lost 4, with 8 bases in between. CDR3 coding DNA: TGTGCCAGCAGTTTCAAGGGTGCAGATACGCAGTATTTT. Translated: CASSFKGADTQYF.

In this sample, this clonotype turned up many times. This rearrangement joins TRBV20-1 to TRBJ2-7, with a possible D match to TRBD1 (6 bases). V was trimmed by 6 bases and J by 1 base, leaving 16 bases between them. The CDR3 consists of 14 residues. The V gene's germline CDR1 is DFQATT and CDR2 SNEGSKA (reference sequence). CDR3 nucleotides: TGCAGTGCCCATAACAGGGAATCATCCTACGAGCAGTACTTC. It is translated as CSAHNRESSYEQYF.

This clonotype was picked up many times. The CDR3 sequence: CASSSPGGGENYGYTF. The DNA for the CDR3 is TGTGCCAGCAGCTCCCCAGGAGGGGGCGAAAACTATGGCTACACCTTC. V is TRBV7-9 and J is TRBJ1-2; TRBD1 matches 7 bases. The ends lost 4 bases at V and 2 bases at J; junction bases unmatched: 10. This CDR3 spans 16 amino acids. The germline gives CDR1 SEHNR, CDR2 FQNEAQ (reference sequence).

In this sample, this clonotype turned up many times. This chain's CDR3 is CSAVPGAQETQYF. DNA of the CDR3: TGCAGTGCCGTCCCGGGGGCGCAAGAGACCCAGTACTTC. The J gene is TRBJ2-5, the V gene TRBV20-1, with D tentatively TRBD1 or TRBD2 (6 bases each). Germline loops: CDR1 DFQATT, CDR2 SNEGSKA (reference sequence). The CDR3 is made up of 13 amino acids. V was trimmed by 6 bases and J by 2 bases, leaving 13 bases between them.

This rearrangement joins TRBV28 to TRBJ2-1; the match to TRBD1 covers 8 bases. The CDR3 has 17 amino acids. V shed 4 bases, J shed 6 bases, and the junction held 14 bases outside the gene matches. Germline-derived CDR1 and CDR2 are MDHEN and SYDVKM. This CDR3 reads CASSSPGQVPRPNEQFF. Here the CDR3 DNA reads TGTGCCAGCAGTTCCCCGGGACAGGTACCAAGACCCAATGAGCAGTTCTTC.

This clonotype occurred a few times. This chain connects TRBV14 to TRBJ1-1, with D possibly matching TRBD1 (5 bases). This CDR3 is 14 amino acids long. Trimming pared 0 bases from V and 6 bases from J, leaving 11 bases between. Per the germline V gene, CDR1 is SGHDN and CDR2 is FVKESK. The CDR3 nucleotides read TGTGCCAGCAGCCAAGAGGGACCCTTGGCTGAAGCTTTCTTT. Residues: CASSQEGPLAEAFF.

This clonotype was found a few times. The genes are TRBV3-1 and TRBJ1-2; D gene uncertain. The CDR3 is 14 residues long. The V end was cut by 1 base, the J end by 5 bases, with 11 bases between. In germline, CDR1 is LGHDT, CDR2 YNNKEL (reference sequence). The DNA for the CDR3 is TGTGCCAGCAGCCAAGTAGCCAGGTCGTATGGCTACACCTTC. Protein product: CASSQVARSYGYTF.

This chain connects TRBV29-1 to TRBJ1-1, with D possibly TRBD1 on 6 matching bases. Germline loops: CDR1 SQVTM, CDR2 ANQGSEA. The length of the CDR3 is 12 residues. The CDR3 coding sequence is TGCGGGAGGGGGACGATGGACACTGAAGCTTTCTTT. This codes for CGRGTMDTEAFF.

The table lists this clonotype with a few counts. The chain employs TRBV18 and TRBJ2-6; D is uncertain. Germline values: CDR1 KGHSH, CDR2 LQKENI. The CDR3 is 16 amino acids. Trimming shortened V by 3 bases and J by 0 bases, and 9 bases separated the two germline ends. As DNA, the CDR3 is TGTGCCAGCTCACCGAACGGTCCCTCTGGGGCCAACGTCCTGACTTTC. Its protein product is CASSPNGPSGANVLTF. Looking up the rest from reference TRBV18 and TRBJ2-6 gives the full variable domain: NAGVMQNPRHLVRRRGQEARLRCSPMKGHSHVYWYRQLPEEGLKFMVYLQKENIIDESGMPKERFSAEFPKEGPSILRIQQVVRGDSAAYFCASSPNGPSGANVLTFGAGSRLTVL.

The CDR3 loop reads CASSERGKETQYF. CDR3 DNA sequence: TGCGCCAGCAGTGAGCGCGGGAAAGAGACCCAGTACTTC. The rearrangement links TRBV10-2 to TRBJ2-5, with TRBD2 as a possible D gene (6 bases). In germline, CDR1 is WSHSY, CDR2 SAAADI. V lost 2 bases and J lost 3, with 7 bases in between. The CDR3 is 13 residues long.

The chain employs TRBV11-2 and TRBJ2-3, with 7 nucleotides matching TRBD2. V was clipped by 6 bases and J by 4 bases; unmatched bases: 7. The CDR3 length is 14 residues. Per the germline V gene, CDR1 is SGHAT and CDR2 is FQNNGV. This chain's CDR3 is CASRQAGIADTQYF. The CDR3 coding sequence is TGTGCCAGCAGGCAAGCGGGGATCGCAGATACGCAGTATTTT.

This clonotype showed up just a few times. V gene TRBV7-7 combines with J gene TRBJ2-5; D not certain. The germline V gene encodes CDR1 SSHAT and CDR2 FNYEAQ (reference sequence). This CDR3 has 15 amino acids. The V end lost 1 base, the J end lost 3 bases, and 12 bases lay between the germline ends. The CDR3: CASSLGAGREETQYF. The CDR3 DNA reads TGTGCCAGCAGCTTAGGTGCCGGACGGGAAGAGACCCAGTACTTC. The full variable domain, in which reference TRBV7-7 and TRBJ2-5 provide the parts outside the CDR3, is GAGVSQSPRYKVTKRGQDVTLRCDPISSHATLYWYQQALGQGPEFLTYFNYEAQPDKSGLPSDRFSAERPEGSISTLTIQRTEQRDSAMYRCASSLGAGREETQYFGPGTRLLVL.

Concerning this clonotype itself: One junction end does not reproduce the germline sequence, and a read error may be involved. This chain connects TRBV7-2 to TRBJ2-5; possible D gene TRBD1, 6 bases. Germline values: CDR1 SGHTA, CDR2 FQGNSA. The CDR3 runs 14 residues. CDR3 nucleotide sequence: TGTGCCAGCAGCTTACAGGGGCGAGAAGAGACCCTGTACTTC. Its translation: CASSLQGREETLYF.